A selection of T cell receptor beta chains follows, all from one sample in a study of T-cell reconstitution after alpha-beta-depleted transplantation in children. TCRdb itself ran the PCR reads through MiXCR, one entry per CDR3 protein. The table lists 110,000 or so distinct CDR3 sequences, about 6% of them singletons. The specimen comprised PBMCs, mostly from graft donor cells, sampled 360 days after TCRalphabeta/CD19-depleted stem cell transplant. All receptors derive from a male patient aged 2 to 9 who had a stem cell transplant for acute lymphoblastic leukemia, so the T cells may come from the graft donor. Each CDR3 is given with its conserved first and last residue. D genes are given only for firm matches. Not every row has a clone size; where given, it reads once, few, many or a size class.

j_call v_call d_call clone_size cdr3_length cdr3_nt cdr3_aa
TRBJ2-7 TRBV5-6 . many 16 TGTGCCAGCAGCTTGAGCCGGGGCGACCTGCCCTACGAGCAGTACTTC CASSLSRGDLPYEQYF
TRBJ2-2 TRBV24-1 . many 15 TGTGCCACCAGTGATTTGGACAAGAACACCGGGGAGCTGTTTTTT CATSDLDKNTGELFF
TRBJ2-5 TRBV6-1 TRBD1 . 15 TGTGCCAGCAGCCTTAGGCGGGACAGGAAAGAGACCCAGTACTTC CASSLRRDRKETQYF
TRBJ2-1 TRBV24-1 TRBD2 many 15 TGTGCCACCAGATCCAGCGGGGGCTCCTACAATGAGCAGTTCTTC CATRSSGGSYNEQFF
TRBJ2-2 TRBV20-1 . . 17 TGCTGCGCTAGAGATCGGTCGGCAGCCCAAAGAAGAGGGGAGCTGTTTTTT CCARDRSAAQRRGELFF
TRBJ1-5 TRBV25-1 . . 12 TGTGCCAGCAGTGGAGGGTCGGGGCCCCAGCATTTT CASSGGSGPQHF
TRBJ2-2 TRBV4-3 . . 12 TGCGCCACCCTGGGCGACACCGGGGAGCTGTTTTTT CATLGDTGELFF
TRBJ1-2 TRBV4-3 . . 13 TGCGCCAGCAGCCGAGGTGCATGGTATGGCTACACCTTC CASSRGAWYGYTF
TRBJ2-5 TRBV14 . . 15 TGTGCCAGCAGCCAAGCCTGGGACCCAGGGCAGACCCAGTACTTC CASSQAWDPGQTQYF
TRBJ1-2 TRBV19 . many 14 TGTGCCAGTAGTTTCAGACAGGCCTCCTATGGCTACACCTTC CASSFRQASYGYTF
TRBJ2-3 TRBV3-1 TRBD1 many 16 TGTGCCAGCAGCCAACCCGACAGGGACCGAACCGATACGCAGTATTTT CASSQPDRDRTDTQYF
TRBJ2-7 TRBV9 TRBD1 many 15 TGTGCCAGCAGCCTGCATGGGACAGGGGGCTACGAGCAGTACTTC CASSLHGTGGYEQYF
TRBJ2-1 TRBV10-1 . many 13 TGCGCCAGCAGTCACATCCAGGGGAATGAGCAGTTCTTC CASSHIQGNEQFF
TRBJ2-7 TRBV27 . many 14 TGTGCCAGCAGTCAGACACAGGGGAGGGACGAGCAGTACTTC CASSQTQGRDEQYF
TRBJ2-2 TRBV7-9 . many 14 TGTGCCAGCCAACAGCCCCTGAACACCGGGGAGCTGTTTTTT CASQQPLNTGELFF
TRBJ2-7 TRBV4-1 . . 14 TGCGCCAGCAGCCAAACGCCAGCGGGTTACGAGCAGTACTTC CASSQTPAGYEQYF
TRBJ1-6 TRBV7-9 . many 15 TGTGCCAGCAGCCCCCCGGAGGGGACGAATTCACCCCTCCACTTT CASSPPEGTNSPLHF
TRBJ2-7 TRBV2 . many 13 TGTGCCAGCAGTGACAGGGACCCCACGGTGCAGTACTTC CASSDRDPTVQYF
TRBJ2-2 TRBV13 . many 13 TGTGCCAGCAGCCCGCCTCGGGGCGGGGAGCTGTTTTTT CASSPPRGGELFF
TRBJ2-4 TRBV20-1 . many 14 TGCAGTGCCGCACGTCGGCTAGCCAAAAACATTCAGTACTTC CSAARRLAKNIQYF
TRBJ2-1 TRBV28 TRBD2 . 18 TGTGCCAGCAATCCGTTTGTCGCGGGAGGGTGGGCCTACAATGAGCAGTTCTTC CASNPFVAGGWAYNEQFF
TRBJ2-5 TRBV7-2 . . 14 TGTGCCAGCAGCTTAAGGGCTGGGACCCTGACCCCGTACTTC CASSLRAGTLTPYF
TRBJ2-7 TRBV4-3 . many 15 TGCGCCAGCAGCCTCGTTGGGGCGGGGTGGGACGAGCAGTACTTC CASSLVGAGWDEQYF
TRBJ1-6 TRBV5-6 TRBD1 . 14 TGTGCCAGCAGCCTCGGGACAGGGAACTCACCCCTCCACTTT CASSLGTGNSPLHF
TRBJ1-2 TRBV10-3 TRBD1 . 16 TGTGCCATCAGTGAGCCCGGACAGGGGGACGGGTATGGCTACACCTTC CAISEPGQGDGYGYTF
TRBJ1-2 TRBV7-2 . many 12 TGTGCCAGCAGCTGGACGTCCTATGGCTACACCTTC CASSWTSYGYTF
TRBJ2-2 TRBV20-1 . many 11 TGCAGTGCTCTGGACACCGGGGAGCTGTTTTTT CSALDTGELFF
TRBJ2-7 TRBV12-3/TRBV12-4 . . 19 TGTGCCATCTGTGTTAGCCCCCCCTCTCGGCAGGGGAACCCCTACGAGCAGTACTTC CAICVSPPSRQGNPYEQYF
TRBJ2-7 TRBV9 TRBD2 many 16 TGTGCCAGCAGCCCGGGACTAGCGGGAGAGCCAGGCGAGCAGTACTTC CASSPGLAGEPGEQYF
TRBJ2-1 TRBV28 . many 15 TGTGCCAGCAGTTTTGAAGCGGCAATTTACAATGAGCAGTTCTTC CASSFEAAIYNEQFF
TRBJ2-1 TRBV6-2/TRBV6-3 TRBD2 . 16 TGTGCCAGCAGTTTGGGACTAGCGGGGAACTACAATGAGCAGTTCTTC CASSLGLAGNYNEQFF